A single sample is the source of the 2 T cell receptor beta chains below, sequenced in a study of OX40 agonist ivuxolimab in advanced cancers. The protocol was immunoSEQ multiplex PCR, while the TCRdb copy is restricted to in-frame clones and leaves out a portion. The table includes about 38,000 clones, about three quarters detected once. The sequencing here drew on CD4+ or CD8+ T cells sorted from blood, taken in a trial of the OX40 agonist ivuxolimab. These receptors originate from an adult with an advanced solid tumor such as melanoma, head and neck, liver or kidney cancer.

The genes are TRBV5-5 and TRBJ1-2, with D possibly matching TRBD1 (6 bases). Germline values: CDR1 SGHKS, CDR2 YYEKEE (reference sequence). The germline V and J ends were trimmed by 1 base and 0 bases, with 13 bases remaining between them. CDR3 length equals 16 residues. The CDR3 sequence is CASSLIWTVSNYGYTF. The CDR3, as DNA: TGTGCCAGCAGCTTGATCTGGACAGTTTCTAACTATGGCTACACCTTC.

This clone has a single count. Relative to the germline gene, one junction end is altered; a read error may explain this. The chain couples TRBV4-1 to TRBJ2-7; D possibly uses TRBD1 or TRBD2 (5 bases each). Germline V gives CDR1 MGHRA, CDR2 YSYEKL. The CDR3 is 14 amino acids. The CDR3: CASSPRDGAYKQYF. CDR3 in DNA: TGCGCCAGCAGCCCACGGGACGGGGCCTACAAGCAGTACTTC.